This TCR beta chain was sequenced during a study of blood T cell repertoires in COVID-19. Study information: The samples span acute and convalescent COVID-19 from the United States, Italy and Spain.

Measured with immunoSEQ multiplex PCR; TCRdb has only the in-frame clones, and not every one. The profile shows 270,000 or so clones, about nine tenths of them singletons. Everyone who took part was about 18 to 89 years old, and they came from 20 to 25 US areas. This CDR3 comprises 13 residues. Germline V gene sequence: CDR1 MDHEN, CDR2 SYDVKM. Trimming shortened V by 3 bases and J by 4 bases, and 6 bases separated the two germline ends. The chain employs TRBV28 and TRBJ1-4; D ambiguous. Sequencing used PBMCs or T cells enriched from blood (not recorded which). The source of this sequence is a woman in her twenties or thirties with acute COVID-19. In nucleotides, the CDR3 is TGTGCCAGCAGTTTGCCTATTAATGAAAAACTGTTTTTT. Protein: CASSLPINEKLFF.